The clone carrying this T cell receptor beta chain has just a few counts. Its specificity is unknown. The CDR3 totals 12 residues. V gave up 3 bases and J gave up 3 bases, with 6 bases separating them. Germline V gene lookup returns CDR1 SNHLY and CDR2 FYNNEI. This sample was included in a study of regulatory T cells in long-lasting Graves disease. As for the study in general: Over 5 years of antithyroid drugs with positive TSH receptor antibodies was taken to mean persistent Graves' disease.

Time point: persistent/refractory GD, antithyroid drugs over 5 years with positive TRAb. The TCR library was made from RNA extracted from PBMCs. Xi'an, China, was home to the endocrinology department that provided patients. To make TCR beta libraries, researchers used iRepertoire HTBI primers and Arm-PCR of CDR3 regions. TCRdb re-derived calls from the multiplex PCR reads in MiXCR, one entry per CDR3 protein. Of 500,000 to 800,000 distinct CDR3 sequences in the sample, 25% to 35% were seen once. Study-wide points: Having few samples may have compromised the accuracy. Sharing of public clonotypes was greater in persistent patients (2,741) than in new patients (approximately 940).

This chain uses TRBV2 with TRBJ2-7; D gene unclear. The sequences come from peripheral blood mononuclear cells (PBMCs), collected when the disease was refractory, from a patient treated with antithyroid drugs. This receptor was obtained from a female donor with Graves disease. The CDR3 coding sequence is TGTGCCAGCAGTGAGGGTCTCTACGAGCAGTACTTC. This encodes CASSEGLYEQYF.